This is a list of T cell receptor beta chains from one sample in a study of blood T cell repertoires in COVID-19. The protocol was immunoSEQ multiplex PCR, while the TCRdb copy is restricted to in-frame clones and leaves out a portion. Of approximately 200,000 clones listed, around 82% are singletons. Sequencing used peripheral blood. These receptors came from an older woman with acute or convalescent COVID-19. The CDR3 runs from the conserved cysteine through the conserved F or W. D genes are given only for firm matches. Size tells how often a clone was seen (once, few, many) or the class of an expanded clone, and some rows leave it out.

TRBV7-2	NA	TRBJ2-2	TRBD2	TGTGCCAGCAGCTTAGTCGCTAGCGGGGGAGGGGAGCTGTTTTTT	CASSLVASGGGELFF
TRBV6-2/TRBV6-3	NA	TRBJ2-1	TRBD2	TGTGCCAGCAGTTGGACTGGCGGGAGGAATGAGCAGTTCTTC	CASSWTGGRNEQFF
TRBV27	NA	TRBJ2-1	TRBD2	TGTGCCAGCAGTTTATGGGGGACTAGCGGGGCGGGCAATGAGCAGTTCTTC	CASSLWGTSGAGNEQFF
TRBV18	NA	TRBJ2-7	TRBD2	TGTGCCAGCTCACCCGGACTGCTAGCGGGGGACGAGCAGTACTTC	CASSPGLLAGDEQYF
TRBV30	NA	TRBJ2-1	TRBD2	TGTGCCTGGAGACTAGGACAGCCGGGACTAGCTGTCCAGTTCTTC	CAWRLGQPGLAVQFF
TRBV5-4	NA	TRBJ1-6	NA	TGTGCCAGCAGCCGCGGAGGCTCCTATAATTCACCCCTCCACTTT	CASSRGGSYNSPLHF
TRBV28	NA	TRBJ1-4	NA	TGTGCCAGCACCGGAGGGAGGGTAACTAATGAAAAACTGTTTTTT	CASTGGRVTNEKLFF
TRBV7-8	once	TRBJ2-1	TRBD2	TGTGCCAGCTGGACGGGGGGGAAGAACAATGAGCAGTTCTTC	CASWTGGKNNEQFF
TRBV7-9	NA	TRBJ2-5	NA	TGTGCCAGCAGCTTGGCCACTAGGGTTCAAGAGACCCAGTACTTC	CASSLATRVQETQYF
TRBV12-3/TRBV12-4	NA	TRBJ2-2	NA	TGTGCCAGCAGCCTGGGGGGGCCCGGGGAGCTGTTTTTT	CASSLGGPGELFF
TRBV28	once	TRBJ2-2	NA	TGTGCCAGCACCTATCCCGGACTCTATTTGACCGGGGAGCTGTTTTTT	CASTYPGLYLTGELFF
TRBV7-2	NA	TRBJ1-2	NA	TGTGCCAGCAGCTTAGGTGGCCGTCCTTCCTATGGCTACACCTTC	CASSLGGRPSYGYTF
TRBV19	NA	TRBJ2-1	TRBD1	TGTGCCAGTCGAGTAGAGTACGGGACAGGGACCGAGCAGTTCTTC	CASRVEYGTGTEQFF
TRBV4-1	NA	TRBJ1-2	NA	TGCGCCAGCAGCCAAGACCCCGGGAGGCAGGCTGGTGGCTACACCTTC	CASSQDPGRQAGGYTF
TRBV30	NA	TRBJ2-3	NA	TGTGCCTGGGGGGACTCCGGAGCAGATACGCAGTATTTT	CAWGDSGADTQYF
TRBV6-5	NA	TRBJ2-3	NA	TGTGCCAGCAGTTACGGGACTTCCCTCACAGATACGCAGTATTTT	CASSYGTSLTDTQYF
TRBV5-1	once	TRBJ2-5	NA	TGCGCCAGCAGCTTGTTCCAGGGCAGGCAAGAGACCCAGTACTTC	CASSLFQGRQETQYF
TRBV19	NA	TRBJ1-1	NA	TGTGCCAGTAGTGGCATCACTAAATCTGAAGCTTTCTTT	CASSGITKSEAFF
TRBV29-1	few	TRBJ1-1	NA	TGCAGCAGCGACAGGACTGAAGCTTTCTTT	CSSDRTEAFF
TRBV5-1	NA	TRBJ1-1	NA	TGCGCCAGCAGCTTGGGAGGCGGGAACACTGAAGCTTTCTTT	CASSLGGGNTEAFF
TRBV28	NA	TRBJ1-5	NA	TGTGCCAGCAGACGGGTGGGGGGGAGGAACAATCAGCCCCAGCATTTT	CASRRVGGRNNQPQHF
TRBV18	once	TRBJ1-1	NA	TGTGCCAGCTCCGGGAGGGTAGAAGCTTTCTTT	CASSGRVEAFF
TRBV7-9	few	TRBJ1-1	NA	TGTGCCAGCAGCTTAAGCGGGGGGGTTTCAGCTTTCTTT	CASSLSGGVSAFF
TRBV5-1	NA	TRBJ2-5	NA	TGCGCCAGCAGCTTCACGGGACAAGAGACCCAGTACTTC	CASSFTGQETQYF